These 6 T cell receptor beta chains share one sample of origin, sequenced in a study of vaccination and CD4 T cells after COVID-19 (dated 2022 in TCRdb). Libraries were made using PCR. Sequencing was performed on an Illumina iSeq 100. DNA from cultured CD4+ T cells underwent TCR sequencing with the Oncomine TCR Beta short-read assay at the Johns Hopkins FTIC core. The public reads were run again by TCRdb, first through fastp at Q25 and then through MiXCR, and only productive beta chains were kept. One record per CDR3 amino acid sequence lists the most common genes and DNA. The table for this sample lists about 26,000 distinct CDR3 sequences; 64% of them were counted only once. Roughly 5% of the sample lies in the top ten. Their specific antigens are unknown. The treatment or condition label on this specimen signifies: 10-day PBMC culture with coronavirus spike peptide pools or control peptides (ViraFEST assay).

The sample comprised CD4+ T cells from blood, cultured in vitro. Receptor source: a human donor who had recovered from COVID-19.

The gene calls are TRBV12-3 or TRBV12-4 and TRBJ2-3; D possibly corresponds to TRBD1 (7 bases). The CDR3 contains 15 residues. V lost 6 bases and J lost 0, with 13 bases in between. For the CDR3, the DNA is TGTGCCAGCAGCCTCGCGGGACAGAGCACAGATACGCAGTATTTT. It encodes CASSLAGQSTDTQYF.

This clonotype came up once. The gene calls are TRBV20-1 and TRBJ1-2; 8 bases are a match to TRBD1. CDR1 is DFQATT and CDR2 is SNEGSKA in the germline V gene (reference sequence). V was pared by 6 bases and J by 4 bases, with 10 bases of the junction left unmatched. The CDR3 has 14 amino acids. CDR3 loop: CSAQARGRGYGYTF. The CDR3 nucleotides read TGCAGTGCGCAAGCCAGGGGGCGCGGCTATGGCTACACCTTC.

The chain recombines TRBV20-1 with TRBJ1-1, with a tentative D call TRBD1 (6 bases). V lost 5 bases and J 1 base, leaving 14 bases between the germline ends. The CDR3 extends over 14 amino acids. CDR1 and CDR2 from the germline V gene are DFQATT and SNEGSKA (reference sequence). In nucleotides, the CDR3 is TGCAGTGCTTTTGGGGGGCCTCGGAACACTGAAGCTTTCTTT. Translating it yields CSAFGGPRNTEAFF.

This clonotype was observed a handful of times. This rearrangement joins TRBV20-1 to TRBJ1-5; no clear D. The CDR3 loop spans 13 amino acids. V was shortened by 0 bases and J by 2 bases, with 5 bases between the two germline ends. CDR1 and CDR2 from the germline V gene are DFQATT and SNEGSKA (reference sequence). The CDR3 is CSAREMGNQPQHF. CDR3 DNA sequence: TGCAGTGCTAGAGAAATGGGCAATCAGCCCCAGCATTTT.

The V and J genes are TRBV27 and TRBJ2-4; D perhaps matches TRBD2 (6 bases). CDR3 length: 15 amino acids. The V end lost 6 bases, the J end lost 4 bases, and 16 bases lay between the germline ends. CDR1 and CDR2 (germline): MNHEY, SMNVEV (reference sequence). CDR3 coding DNA: TGTGCCAGCAGAAGAACGGGGGTGGGAAAAAACATTCAGTACTTC. Translating gives CASRRTGVGKNIQYF.

V gene TRBV21-1 combines with J gene TRBJ1-2; TRBD1, the table's D call, lacks a check against the DNA. TRBV21-1 is assigned pseudogene status. The CDR3 loop spans 12 amino acids. The CDR3 DNA reads as TGTGCCAGCTGCCAGGGGGCATATGGCTACACCTTC. It specifies CASCQGAYGYTF.